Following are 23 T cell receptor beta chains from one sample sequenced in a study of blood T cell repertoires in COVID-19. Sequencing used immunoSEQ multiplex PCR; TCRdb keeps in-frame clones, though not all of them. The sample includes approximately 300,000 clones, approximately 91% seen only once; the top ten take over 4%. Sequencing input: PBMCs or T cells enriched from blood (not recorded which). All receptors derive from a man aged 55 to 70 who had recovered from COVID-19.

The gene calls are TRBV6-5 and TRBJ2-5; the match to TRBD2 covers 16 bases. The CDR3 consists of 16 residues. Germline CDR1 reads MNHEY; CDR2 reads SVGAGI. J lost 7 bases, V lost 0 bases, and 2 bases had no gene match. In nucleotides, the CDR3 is TGTGCCAGCAGTTACTCGGGACTAGCGGGAGGGCCGACCCAGTACTTC. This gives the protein CASSYSGLAGGPTQYF.

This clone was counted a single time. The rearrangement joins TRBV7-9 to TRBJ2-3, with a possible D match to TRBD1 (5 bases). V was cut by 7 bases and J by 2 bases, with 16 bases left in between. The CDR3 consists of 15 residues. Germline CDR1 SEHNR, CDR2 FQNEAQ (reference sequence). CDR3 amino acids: CASTPQGISTDTQYF. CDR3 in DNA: TGTGCCAGCACCCCCCAGGGCATTTCCACAGATACGCAGTATTTT. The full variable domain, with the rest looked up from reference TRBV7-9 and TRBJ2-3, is DTGVSQNPRHKITKRGQNVTFRCDPISEHNRLYWYRQTLGQGPEFLTYFQNEAQLEKSRLLSDRFSAERPKGSFSTLEIQRTEQGDSAMYLCASTPQGISTDTQYFGPGTRLTVL.

CDR3 protein: CASSQNEARSSGKQYF. CDR3 nucleotides: TGCGCCAGCAGCCAAAACGAAGCGAGGAGTAGCGGTAAGCAGTACTTC. The gene calls are TRBV4-1 and TRBJ2-7; possibly TRBD2 for D (6 bases). The CDR3 length is 16 residues. The V and J ends lost 2 bases and 8 bases respectively, with 22 bases between them. CDR1 and CDR2 (germline): MGHRA, YSYEKL.

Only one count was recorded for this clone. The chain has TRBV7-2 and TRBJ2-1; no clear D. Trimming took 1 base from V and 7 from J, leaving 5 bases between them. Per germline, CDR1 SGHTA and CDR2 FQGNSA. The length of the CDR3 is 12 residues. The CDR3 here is CASSLVTNEQFF. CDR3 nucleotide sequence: TGTGCCAGCAGCTTAGTAACTAATGAGCAGTTCTTC.

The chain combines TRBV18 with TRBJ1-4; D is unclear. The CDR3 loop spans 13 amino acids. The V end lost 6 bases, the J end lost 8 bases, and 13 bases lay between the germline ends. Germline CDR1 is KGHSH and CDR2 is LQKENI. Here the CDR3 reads CASSRGGNEKLFF. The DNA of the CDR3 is TGTGCCAGCTCCCGGGGAGGGAACGAAAAACTGTTTTTT. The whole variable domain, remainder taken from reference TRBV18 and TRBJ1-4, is NAGVMQNPRHLVRRRGQEARLRCSPMKGHSHVYWYRQLPEEGLKFMVYLQKENIIDESGMPKERFSAEFPKEGPSILRIQQVVRGDSAAYFCASSRGGNEKLFFGSGTQLSVL.

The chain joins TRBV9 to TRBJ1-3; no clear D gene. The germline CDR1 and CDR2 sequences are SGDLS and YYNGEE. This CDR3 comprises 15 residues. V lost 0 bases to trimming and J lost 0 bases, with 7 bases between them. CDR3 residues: CASSVGADSGNTIYF. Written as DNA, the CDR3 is TGTGCCAGCAGCGTAGGGGCCGACTCTGGAAACACCATATATTTT.

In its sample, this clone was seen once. CDR3 residues: CASSVRDRVTDTQYF. DNA for the CDR3: TGCGCCAGCAGCGTCCGGGACAGGGTCACAGATACGCAGTATTTT. The V gene is TRBV5-1, the J gene TRBJ2-3; 9 bases are a match to TRBD1. V shed 4 bases and J 2 bases; nucleotides not matched to a gene: 5. CDR1 is SGHRS and CDR2 is YFSETQ in the germline V gene. CDR3 length equals 15 residues. The entire variable domain, with the rest obtained from reference TRBV5-1 and TRBJ2-3, is as follows: KAGVTQTPRYLIKTRGQQVTLSCSPISGHRSVSWYQQTPGQGLQFLFEYFSETQRNKGNFPGRFSGRQFSNSRSEMNVSTLELGDSALYLCASSVRDRVTDTQYFGPGTRLTVL.

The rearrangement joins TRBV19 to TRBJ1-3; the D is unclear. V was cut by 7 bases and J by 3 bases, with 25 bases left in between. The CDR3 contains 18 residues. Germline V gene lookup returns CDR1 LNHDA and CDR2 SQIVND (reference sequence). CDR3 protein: CASITKRVGVSLGNTIYF. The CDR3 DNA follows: TGTGCCAGTATCACGAAGAGGGTTGGGGTAAGCCTTGGAAACACCATATATTTT.

CDR3 protein: CASSPPSPNTDTQYF. The CDR3 DNA reads as TGTGCCAGCTCACCACCTAGTCCGAACACAGATACGCAGTATTTT. J is TRBJ2-3 and V is TRBV18; no firm D call. The CDR3 loop spans 15 amino acids. Germline V gene lookup returns CDR1 KGHSH and CDR2 LQKENI. V dropped 0 bases and J dropped 2 bases, with 9 bases sitting between them.

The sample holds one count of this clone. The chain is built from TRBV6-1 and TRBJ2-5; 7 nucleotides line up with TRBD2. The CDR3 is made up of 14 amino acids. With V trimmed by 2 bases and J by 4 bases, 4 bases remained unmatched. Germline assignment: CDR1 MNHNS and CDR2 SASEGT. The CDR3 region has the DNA TGTGCCAGCAGTGAATCGGCGGGAGTAGAGACCCAGTACTTC. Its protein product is CASSESAGVETQYF.

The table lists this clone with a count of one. The CDR3 region has the DNA TGTGCCAGCAGCCCCCGACAGGGCTATGGCTACACCTTC. It specifies CASSPRQGYGYTF. This sequence joins TRBV9 and TRBJ1-2; 7 nucleotides line up with TRBD1. The V and J ends lost 4 bases and 4 bases, in that order; junction bases with no gene match: 4. Germline CDR1 SGDLS, CDR2 YYNGEE. The CDR3 consists of 13 residues.

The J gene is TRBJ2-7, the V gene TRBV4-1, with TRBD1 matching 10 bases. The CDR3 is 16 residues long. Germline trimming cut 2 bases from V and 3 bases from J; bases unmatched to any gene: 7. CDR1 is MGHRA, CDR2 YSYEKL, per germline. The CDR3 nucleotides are TGCGCCAGCAGCCAATTAACCGGGACAGGGGTCTACGAGCAGTACTTC. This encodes CASSQLTGTGVYEQYF.

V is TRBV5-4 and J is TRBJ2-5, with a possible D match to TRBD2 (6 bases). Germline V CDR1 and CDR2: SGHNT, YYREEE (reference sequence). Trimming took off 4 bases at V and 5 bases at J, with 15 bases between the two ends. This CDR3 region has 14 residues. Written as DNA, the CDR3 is TGTGCCAGCAGCCCGGGACCTGGAGGGGAGACCCAGTACTTC. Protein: CASSPGPGGETQYF. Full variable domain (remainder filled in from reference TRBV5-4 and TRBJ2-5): ETGVTQSPTHLIKTRGQQVTLRCSSQSGHNTVSWYQQALGQGPQFIFQYYREEENGRGNFPPRFSGLQFPNYSSELNVNALELDDSALYLCASSPGPGGETQYFGPGTRLLVL.

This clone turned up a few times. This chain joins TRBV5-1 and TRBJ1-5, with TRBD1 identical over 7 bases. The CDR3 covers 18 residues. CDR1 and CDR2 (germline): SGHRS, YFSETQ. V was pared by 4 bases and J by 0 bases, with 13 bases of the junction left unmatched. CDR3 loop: CASSAGTDSVGSNQPQHF. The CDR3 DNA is TGCGCCAGCAGCGCCGGGACAGACTCCGTAGGTAGCAATCAGCCCCAGCATTTT.

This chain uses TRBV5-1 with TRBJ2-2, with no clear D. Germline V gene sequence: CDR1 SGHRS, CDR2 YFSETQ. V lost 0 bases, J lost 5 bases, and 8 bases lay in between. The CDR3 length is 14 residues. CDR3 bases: TGCGCCAGCAGCTTGGAACTGGAGACCGGGGAGCTGTTTTTT. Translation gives CASSLELETGELFF. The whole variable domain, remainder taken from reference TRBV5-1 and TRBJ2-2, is KAGVTQTPRYLIKTRGQQVTLSCSPISGHRSVSWYQQTPGQGLQFLFEYFSETQRNKGNFPGRFSGRQFSNSRSEMNVSTLELGDSALYLCASSLELETGELFFGEGSRLTVL.

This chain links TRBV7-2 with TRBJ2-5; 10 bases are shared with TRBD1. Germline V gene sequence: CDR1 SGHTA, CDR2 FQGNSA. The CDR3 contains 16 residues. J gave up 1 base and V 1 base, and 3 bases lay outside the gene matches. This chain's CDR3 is CASSLGRTGGQETQYF. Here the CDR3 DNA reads TGTGCCAGCAGCTTAGGCAGGACAGGGGGCCAAGAGACCCAGTACTTC. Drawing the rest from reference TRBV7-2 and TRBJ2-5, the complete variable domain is GAGVSQSPSNKVTEKGKDVELRCDPISGHTALYWYRQSLGQGLEFLIYFQGNSAPDKSGLPSDRFSAERTGGSVSTLTIQRTQQEDSAVYLCASSLGRTGGQETQYFGPGTRLLVL.

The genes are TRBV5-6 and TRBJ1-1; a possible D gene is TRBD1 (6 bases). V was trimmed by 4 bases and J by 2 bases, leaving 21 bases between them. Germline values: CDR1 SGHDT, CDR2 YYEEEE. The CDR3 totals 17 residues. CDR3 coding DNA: TGTGCCAGCAGCCGACGCATGTTGGGGGCTACTAACACTGAAGCTTTCTTT. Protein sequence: CASSRRMLGATNTEAFF. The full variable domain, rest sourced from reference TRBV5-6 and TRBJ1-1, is DAGVTQSPTHLIKTRGQQVTLRCSPKSGHDTVSWYQQALGQGPQFIFQYYEEEERQRGNFPDRFSGHQFPNYSSELNVNALLLGDSALYLCASSRRMLGATNTEAFFGQGTRLTVV.

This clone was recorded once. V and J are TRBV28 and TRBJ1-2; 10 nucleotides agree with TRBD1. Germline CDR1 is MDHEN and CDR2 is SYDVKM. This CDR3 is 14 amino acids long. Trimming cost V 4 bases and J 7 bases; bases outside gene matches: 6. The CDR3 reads CASSSTGGKPGYTF. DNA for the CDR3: TGTGCCAGCAGTTCGACAGGGGGCAAACCTGGCTACACCTTC.

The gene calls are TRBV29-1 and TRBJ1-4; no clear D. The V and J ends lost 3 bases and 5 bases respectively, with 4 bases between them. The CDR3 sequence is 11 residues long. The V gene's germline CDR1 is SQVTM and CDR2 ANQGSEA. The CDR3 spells CSVDGNEKLFF. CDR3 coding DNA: TGCAGCGTTGACGGGAATGAAAAACTGTTTTTT. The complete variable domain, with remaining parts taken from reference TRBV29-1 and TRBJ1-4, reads SAVISQKPSRDICQRGTSLTIQCQVDSQVTMMFWYRQQPGQSLTLIATANQGSEATYESGFVIDKFPISRPNLTFSTLTVSNMSPEDSSIYLCSVDGNEKLFFGSGTQLSVL.

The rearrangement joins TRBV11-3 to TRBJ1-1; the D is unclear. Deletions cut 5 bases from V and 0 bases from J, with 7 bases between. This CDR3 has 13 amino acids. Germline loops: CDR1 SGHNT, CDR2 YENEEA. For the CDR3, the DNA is TGTGCCAGCAGCGTCACAGTGAACACTGAAGCTTTCTTT. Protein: CASSVTVNTEAFF.

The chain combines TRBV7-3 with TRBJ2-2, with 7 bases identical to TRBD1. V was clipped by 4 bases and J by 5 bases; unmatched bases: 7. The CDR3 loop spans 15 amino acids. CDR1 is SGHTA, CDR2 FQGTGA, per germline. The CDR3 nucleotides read TGTGCCAGCAGCTCGACGGGACAGCTAACCGGGGAGCTGTTTTTT. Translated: CASSSTGQLTGELFF.

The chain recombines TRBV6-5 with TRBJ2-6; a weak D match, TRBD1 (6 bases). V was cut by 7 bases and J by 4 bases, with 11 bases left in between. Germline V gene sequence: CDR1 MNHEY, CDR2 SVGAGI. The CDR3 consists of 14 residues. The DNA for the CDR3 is TGTGCCAGCAATACAGGGACGGGGGCCAACGTCCTGACTTTC. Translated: CASNTGTGANVLTF.

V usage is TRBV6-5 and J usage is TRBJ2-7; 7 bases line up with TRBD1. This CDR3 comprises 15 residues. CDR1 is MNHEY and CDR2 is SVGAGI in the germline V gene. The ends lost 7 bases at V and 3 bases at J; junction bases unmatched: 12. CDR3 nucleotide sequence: TGTGCCAGCAAGGGACAGCAGACTTATGTCTACGAGCAGTACTTC. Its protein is CASKGQQTYVYEQYF.